These 5 T cell receptor beta chains share one sample of origin, sequenced in a study of low-dose radiotherapy and immunotherapy resistance in tumors. With TRAV- and TRBV-specific primers, first-strand cDNA was made, covering the alpha and beta chains. Both a constant-region primer and a V-primer adapter served to amplify TCRs across roughly 22 PCR cycles. TCRdb re-derived calls from the reads in MiXCR, one entry per CDR3 protein. The table records roughly 8,700 distinct CDR3 sequences, roughly three quarters of them present only once. These receptor sequences come from a human donor with advanced metastatic prostate, ovarian, gallbladder or colorectal cancer (not recorded which). This table probably holds off-target reads from a library built for another chain.

J is TRBJ1-2 and V is TRBV11-2; 10 bases are a match to TRBD1. The CDR3 runs to 16 residues. The germline V gene encodes CDR1 SGHAT and CDR2 FQNNGV. The V gene end was trimmed by 4 bases and the J gene end by 5 bases; junction bases not matched to a gene: 10. The CDR3 nucleotides read TGTGCCAGCAGCTATTCCAGCCGGGACAGGGGATATGGCTACACCTTC. This gives the protein CASSYSSRDRGYGYTF.

The J gene is TRBJ2-2, the V gene TRBV5-1, with D possibly TRBD1 on 6 matching bases. Trimming cost V 3 bases and J 0 bases, with 9 bases left between them. CDR1 and CDR2 (germline): SGHRS, YFSETQ. The CDR3 totals 15 residues. CDR3 DNA sequence: TGCGCCAGCAGCTACAGGGTATCGAACACCGGGGAGCTGTTTTTT. Translation: CASSYRVSNTGELFF.

The rearrangement links TRBV6-5 to TRBJ2-1; perhaps TRBD2 as D (6 bases). CDR3 length: 17 residues. CDR1 is MNHEY, CDR2 SVGAGI, per germline. V was cut by 0 bases and J by 0 bases, with 12 bases left in between. This CDR3 reads CASSYSLIGSSYNEQFF. CDR3 bases: TGTGCCAGCAGTTACTCGCTAATCGGGAGCTCCTACAATGAGCAGTTCTTC.

V usage is TRBV30 and J usage is TRBJ2-7; D remains ambiguous. Germline lookup yields CDR1 GTSNPN and CDR2 SVGIG (reference sequence). CDR3 length equals 14 residues. V lost 3 bases and J 3 bases, leaving 15 bases between the germline ends. This CDR3 reads CAWSPITRFYEQYF. In DNA, the CDR3 is TGTGCCTGGAGCCCCATTACCCGTTTCTACGAGCAGTACTTC.

The V gene is TRBV28, the J gene TRBJ1-1; no reliable D call. Trimming shortened V by 3 bases and J by 4 bases, and 6 bases separated the two germline ends. CDR1 is MDHEN and CDR2 is SYDVKM in the germline V gene. The CDR3 consists of 12 residues. CDR3 sequence (DNA): TGTGCCAGCAGTTTCGGTGGCACTGAAGCTTTCTTT. Translating gives CASSFGGTEAFF.